The following is a TCR beta chain sequence with its context. Its target is not known. The data derive from a study of CXCR3-negative and CXCR3-positive naive CD8 T cells. Libraries of TRB cDNA were made by 5' RACE and carried UMIs. Each CDR3 protein gets one entry in TCRdb, which reprocessed the 5' RACE reads and gives no DNA. Seen in this sample are roughly 48,000 distinct CDR3 sequences; the ten most common clones hold approximately 15%. Study observations and caveats: Surface CD5 matched across naive subsets, and TRB CDR3 properties served to infer TCR strength.

CDR1 and CDR2 (germline): MRHNA, SNTAGT. The CDR3 spans 15 residues. The J gene is TRBJ2-3, the V gene TRBV6-4; the D gene TCRdb calls, TRBD2, cannot be checked with no DNA. The sequenced sample consisted of memory CD8+ T cells from blood. The receptor comes from a human donor in good health. Some clones in this sample may be carry-over from other donors' samples. CDR3 residues: CAGKETSGSTDTQYF.